Sequencing of this T cell receptor (beta chain) was carried out in a study of T cell responses to AZD1222 COVID-19 vaccine. Study in general: Investigators merged groups given second doses at roughly 4 or roughly 12 weeks. General study results and limits: Spike-specific TCR depth and breadth grew after two AZD1222 doses. Possibly, clonal diversity was underestimated; donors were largely white British and included more females. Nearly half of spike-specific TCRs reportedly target unmutated variant regions.

As concerns this clone: Its antigen is still unknown.

Sequenced by immunoSEQ multiplex PCR; TCRdb stores in-frame clones only, minus some. The table includes about 180,000 clones, 75% to 95% detected once. Per germline, CDR1 KGHDR and CDR2 SFDVKD. The CDR3 is 13 amino acids. Trimming cost V 5 bases and J 7 bases, with 11 bases left between them. The starting material was peripheral blood, obtained on day 0 of AZD1222 vaccination. This clonotype originated in an adult in good health. The chain uses TRBV24-1 and TRBJ1-5, with a possible D match to TRBD1 (5 bases). The CDR3 loop is CATSGPGLQPQHF. CDR3 coding DNA: TGTGCCACCAGTGGCCCGGGGCTGCAGCCCCAGCATTTT.